This entry concerns a single TCR beta chain. Antigen: not known. This record belongs to a study of post-analysis software for immune sequencing data. Study-wide points: Roughly five TRBV segments were significantly more frequent in patients than in controls. TRBV5-6, TRBV5-1 and TRBV20-1 were among these segments. F-measure co-clustering was strong for batch-matched samples.

Germline CDR1 and CDR2: SGHDT and YYEEEE. V lost 0 bases to trimming and J lost 14 bases; unmatched junction nucleotides: 8. The CDR3 is 14 residues long. Sequencing libraries made from TCR beta cDNA carried unique molecular identifiers. TCRdb passed the PCR reads through MiXCR, listing each CDR3 protein once. This repertoire shows 650,000 to 850,000 distinct CDR3 sequences, approximately 44% found once; its top ten account for roughly 5%. V usage is TRBV5-6 and J usage is TRBJ2-1; 10 bases align to TRBD1. This sequence originates from a girl between 10 and 17 years old with multiple sclerosis. Sequencing input: blood. The CDR3 sequence is CASSLVPGTGVEFF. DNA of the CDR3: TGTGCCAGCAGCTTGGTCCCCGGGACAGGGGTTGAGTTCTTC. Filled out from reference TRBV5-6 and TRBJ2-1, the complete variable domain reads DAGVTQSPTHLIKTRGQQVTLRCSPKSGHDTVSWYQQALGQGPQFIFQYYEEEERQRGNFPDRFSGHQFPNYSSELNVNALLLGDSALYLCASSLVPGTGVEFFGPGTRLTVL.